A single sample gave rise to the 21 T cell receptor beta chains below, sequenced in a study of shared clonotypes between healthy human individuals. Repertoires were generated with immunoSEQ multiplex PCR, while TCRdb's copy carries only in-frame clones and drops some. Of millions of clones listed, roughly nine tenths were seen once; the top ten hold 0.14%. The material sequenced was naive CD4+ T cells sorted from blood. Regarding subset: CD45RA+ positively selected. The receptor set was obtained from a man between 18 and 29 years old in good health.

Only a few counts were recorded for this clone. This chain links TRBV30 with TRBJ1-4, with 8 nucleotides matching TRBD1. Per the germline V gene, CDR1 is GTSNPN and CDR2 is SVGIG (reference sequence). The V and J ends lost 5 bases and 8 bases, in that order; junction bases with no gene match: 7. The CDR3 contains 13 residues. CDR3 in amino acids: CAWGQGLREKLFF. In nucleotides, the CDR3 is TGTGCCTGGGGACAGGGTCTCAGGGAAAAACTGTTTTTT.

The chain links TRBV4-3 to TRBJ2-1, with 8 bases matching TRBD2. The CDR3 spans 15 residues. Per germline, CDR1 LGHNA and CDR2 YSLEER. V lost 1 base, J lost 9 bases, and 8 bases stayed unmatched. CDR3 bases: TGCGCCAGCAGCCAAGGTAATAGCGGGATGCGTGAGCAGTTCTTC. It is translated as CASSQGNSGMREQFF.

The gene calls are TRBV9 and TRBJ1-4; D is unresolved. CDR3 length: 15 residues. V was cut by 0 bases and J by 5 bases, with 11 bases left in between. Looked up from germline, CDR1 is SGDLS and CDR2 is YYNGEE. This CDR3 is CASSVASSPNEKLFF. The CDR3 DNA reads TGTGCCAGCAGCGTAGCCTCCAGCCCAAATGAAAAACTGTTTTTT.

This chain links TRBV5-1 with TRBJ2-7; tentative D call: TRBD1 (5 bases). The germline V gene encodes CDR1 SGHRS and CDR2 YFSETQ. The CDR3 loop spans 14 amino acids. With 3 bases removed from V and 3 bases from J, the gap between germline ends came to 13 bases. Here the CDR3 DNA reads TGCGCCAGCAGCTCTAGGGCAGGGCTCTACGAGCAGTACTTC. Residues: CASSSRAGLYEQYF.

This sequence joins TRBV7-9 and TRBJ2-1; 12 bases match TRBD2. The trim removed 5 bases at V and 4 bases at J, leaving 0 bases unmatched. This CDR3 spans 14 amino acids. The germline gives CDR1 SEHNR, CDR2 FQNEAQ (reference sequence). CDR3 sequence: CASSGTSGYNEQFF. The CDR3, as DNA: TGTGCCAGCAGCGGGACTAGCGGGTACAATGAGCAGTTCTTC.

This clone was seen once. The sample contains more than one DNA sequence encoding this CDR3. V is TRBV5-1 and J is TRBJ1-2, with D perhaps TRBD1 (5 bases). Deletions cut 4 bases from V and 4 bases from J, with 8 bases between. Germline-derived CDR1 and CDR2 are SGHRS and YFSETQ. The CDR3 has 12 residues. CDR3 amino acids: CASSPQGYGYTF. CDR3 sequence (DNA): TGCGCCAGCAGCCCCCAGGGCTATGGCTACACCTTC. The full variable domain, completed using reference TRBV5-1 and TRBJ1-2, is KAGVTQTPRYLIKTRGQQVTLSCSPISGHRSVSWYQQTPGQGLQFLFEYFSETQRNKGNFPGRFSGRQFSNSRSEMNVSTLELGDSALYLCASSPQGYGYTFGSGTRLTVV.

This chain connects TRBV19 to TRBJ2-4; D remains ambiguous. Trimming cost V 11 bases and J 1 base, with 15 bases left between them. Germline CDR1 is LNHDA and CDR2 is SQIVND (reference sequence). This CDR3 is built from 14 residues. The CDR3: CAARHLVAKNIQYF. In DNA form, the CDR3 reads TGTGCCGCACGCCATCTAGTCGCCAAAAACATTCAGTACTTC.

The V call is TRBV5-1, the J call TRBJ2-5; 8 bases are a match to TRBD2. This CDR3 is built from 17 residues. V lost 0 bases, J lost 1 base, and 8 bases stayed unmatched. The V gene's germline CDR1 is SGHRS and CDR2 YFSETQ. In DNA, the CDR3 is TGCGCCAGCAGCTTGGATGGCAGGACTAGCCCCCAAGAGACCCAGTACTTC. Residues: CASSLDGRTSPQETQYF.

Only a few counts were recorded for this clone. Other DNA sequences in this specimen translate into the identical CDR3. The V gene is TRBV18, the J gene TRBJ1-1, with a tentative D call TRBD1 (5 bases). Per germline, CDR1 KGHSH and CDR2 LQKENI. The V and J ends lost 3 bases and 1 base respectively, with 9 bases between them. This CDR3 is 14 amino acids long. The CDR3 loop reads CASSPQGQNTEAFF. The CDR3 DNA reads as TGTGCCAGCTCACCCCAGGGTCAGAACACTGAAGCTTTCTTT.

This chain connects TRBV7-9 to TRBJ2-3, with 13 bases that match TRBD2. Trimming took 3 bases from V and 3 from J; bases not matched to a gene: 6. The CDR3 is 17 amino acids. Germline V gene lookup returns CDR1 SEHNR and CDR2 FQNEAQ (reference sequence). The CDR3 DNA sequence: TGTGCCAGCAGCTTGACTAGCGGGGGGCCGTTGACAGATACGCAGTATTTT. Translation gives CASSLTSGGPLTDTQYF.

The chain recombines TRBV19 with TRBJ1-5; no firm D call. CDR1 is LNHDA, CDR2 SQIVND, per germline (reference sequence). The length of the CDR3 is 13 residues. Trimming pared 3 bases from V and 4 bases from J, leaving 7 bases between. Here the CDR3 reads CASSIWANQPQHF. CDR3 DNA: TGTGCCAGTAGTATCTGGGCGAATCAGCCCCAGCATTTT.

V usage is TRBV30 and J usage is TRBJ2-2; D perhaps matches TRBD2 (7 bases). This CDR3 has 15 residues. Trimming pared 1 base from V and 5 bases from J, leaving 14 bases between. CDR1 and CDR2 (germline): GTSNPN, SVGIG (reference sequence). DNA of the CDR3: TGTGCCTGGAGTGCCTCCGGGGGGCGAACCGGGGAGCTGTTTTTT. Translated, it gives CAWSASGGRTGELFF. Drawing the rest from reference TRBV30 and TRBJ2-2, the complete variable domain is SQTIHQWPATLVQPVGSPLSLECTVEGTSNPNLYWYRQAAGRGLQLLFYSVGIGQISSEVPQNLSASRPQDRQFILSSKKLLLSDSGFYLCAWSASGGRTGELFFGEGSRLTVL.

CDR3 protein: CASSGGLAAYLGGTDTQYF. The CDR3 DNA is TGCGCCAGCAGTGGGGGACTAGCGGCCTACCTTGGAGGCACAGATACGCAGTATTTT. This chain connects TRBV5-1 to TRBJ2-3; 11 bases align to TRBD2. Per the germline V gene, CDR1 is SGHRS and CDR2 is YFSETQ. The trim removed 5 bases at V and 1 base at J, leaving 15 bases unmatched. The CDR3 sequence is 19 residues long. The full variable domain, its missing parts supplied by reference TRBV5-1 and TRBJ2-3, is KAGVTQTPRYLIKTRGQQVTLSCSPISGHRSVSWYQQTPGQGLQFLFEYFSETQRNKGNFPGRFSGRQFSNSRSEMNVSTLELGDSALYLCASSGGLAAYLGGTDTQYFGPGTRLTVL.

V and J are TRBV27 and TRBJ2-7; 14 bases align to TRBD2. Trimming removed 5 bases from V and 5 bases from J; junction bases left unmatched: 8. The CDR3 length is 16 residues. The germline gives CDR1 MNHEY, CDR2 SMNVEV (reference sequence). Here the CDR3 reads CASSPQTSGRVHEQYF. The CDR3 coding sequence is TGTGCCAGCAGTCCCCAGACTAGCGGGAGGGTCCACGAGCAGTACTTC.

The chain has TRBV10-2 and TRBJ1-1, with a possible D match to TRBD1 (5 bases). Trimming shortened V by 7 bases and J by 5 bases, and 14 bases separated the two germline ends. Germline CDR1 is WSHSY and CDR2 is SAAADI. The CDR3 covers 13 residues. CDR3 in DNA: TGCGCCAGCATATCCAGGGATGTGACTGAAGCTTTCTTT. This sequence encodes CASISRDVTEAFF.

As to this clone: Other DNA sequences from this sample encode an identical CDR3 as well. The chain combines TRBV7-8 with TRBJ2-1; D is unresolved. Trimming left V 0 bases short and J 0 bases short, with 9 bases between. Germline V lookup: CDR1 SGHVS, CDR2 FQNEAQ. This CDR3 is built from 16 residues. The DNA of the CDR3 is TGTGCCAGCAGCTTAGCGGGGTTAAGCTCCTACAATGAGCAGTTCTTC. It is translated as CASSLAGLSSYNEQFF.

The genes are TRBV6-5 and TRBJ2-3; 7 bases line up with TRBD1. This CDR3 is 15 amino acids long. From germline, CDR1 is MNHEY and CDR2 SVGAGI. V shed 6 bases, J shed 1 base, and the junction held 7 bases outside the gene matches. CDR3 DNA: TGTGCCAGCAGCCTCAGGGGGAGAGGCACAGATACGCAGTATTTT. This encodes CASSLRGRGTDTQYF.

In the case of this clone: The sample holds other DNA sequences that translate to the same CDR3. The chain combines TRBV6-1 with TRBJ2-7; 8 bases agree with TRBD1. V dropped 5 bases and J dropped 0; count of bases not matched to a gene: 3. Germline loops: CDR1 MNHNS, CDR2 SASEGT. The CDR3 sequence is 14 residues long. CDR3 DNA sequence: TGTGCCAGCAGTCGGACAGGGAGCTCCTACGAGCAGTACTTC. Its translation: CASSRTGSSYEQYF.

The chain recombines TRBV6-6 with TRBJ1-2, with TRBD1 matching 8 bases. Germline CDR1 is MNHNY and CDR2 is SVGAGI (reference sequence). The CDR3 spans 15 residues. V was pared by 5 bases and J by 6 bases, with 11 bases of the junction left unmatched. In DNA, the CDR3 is TGTGCCAGCAGTCCACCCGGACAGGGCAGGCATGGCTACACCTTC. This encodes CASSPPGQGRHGYTF.

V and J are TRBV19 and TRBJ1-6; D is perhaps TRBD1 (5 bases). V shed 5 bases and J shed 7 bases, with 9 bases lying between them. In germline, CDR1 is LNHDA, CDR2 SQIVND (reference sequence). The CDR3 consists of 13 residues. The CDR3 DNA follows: TGTGCCAGTAGTGGGGCAGGAAATTCACCCCTCCACTTT. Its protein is CASSGAGNSPLHF. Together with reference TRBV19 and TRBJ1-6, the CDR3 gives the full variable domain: DGGITQSPKYLFRKEGQNVTLSCEQNLNHDAMYWYRQDPGQGLRLIYYSQIVNDFQKGDIAEGYSVSREKKESFPLTVTSAQKNPTAFYLCASSGAGNSPLHFGNGTRLTVT.

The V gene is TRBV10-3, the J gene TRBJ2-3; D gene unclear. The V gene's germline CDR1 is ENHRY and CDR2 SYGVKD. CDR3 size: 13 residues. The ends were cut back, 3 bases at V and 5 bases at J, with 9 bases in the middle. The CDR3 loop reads CAISDVPGDTQYF. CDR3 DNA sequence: TGTGCCATCAGTGACGTCCCCGGAGATACGCAGTATTTT.